These T cell receptor beta chains were read from a single sample in a study of shared clonotypes between healthy human individuals. Measured with immunoSEQ multiplex PCR; TCRdb has only the in-frame clones, and not every one. Here the sample spans 550,000 to 600,000 clones, around 78% being singletons. Specimen: PBMCs. The receptors stem from a woman aged 40 to 50 in good health. Some clones in this sample may be carry-over from other donors' samples. CDR3s include the opening cysteine and the closing phenylalanine or tryptophan. D genes are given only for firm matches. Rows give clone size only sometimes, using once, few, many, or a class for an expanded clone.

abundance,d_gene,j_gene,v_gene,CDR3nt,CDR3aa
few,-,TRBJ2-3,TRBV19,TGTGCCAGTAGTATGAGCGGCACAGATACGCAGTATTTT,CASSMSGTDTQYF
-,-,TRBJ2-7,TRBV19,TGTGCCAGTAGTATATCGCCTTCTTGGGACGAGCAGTACTTC,CASSISPSWDEQYF
-,-,TRBJ2-1,TRBV7-9,TGTGCCAGCAGCTTGAGTCTAAGCTCCTACAATGAGCAGTTCTTC,CASSLSLSSYNEQFF
-,-,TRBJ1-3,TRBV7-2,TGTGCCAGCAGCTTCACAGGGGGAAACACCATATATTTT,CASSFTGGNTIYF
-,-,TRBJ2-7,TRBV5-4,TGTGCCAGCAGCTCCGACCCAAACTACGAGCAGTACTTC,CASSSDPNYEQYF
once,-,TRBJ2-3,TRBV6-5,TGTGCCAGCAGTTACTCGGGGGGGCTGGACACAGATACGCAGTATTTT,CASSYSGGLDTDTQYF
many,-,TRBJ2-2,TRBV30,TGTGCCTTTCGGGGTCTAGCCCCCGGGGAGCTGTTTTTT,CAFRGLAPGELFF
once,-,TRBJ1-5,TRBV6-1,TGTGCCAGCAGCGACTCCTTTTATCAGCCCCAGCATTTT,CASSDSFYQPQHF
-,-,TRBJ2-5,TRBV2,TGTGCCAGCTGCTGGGTGCTCCAAGAGACCCAGTACTTC,CASCWVLQETQYF
few,-,TRBJ1-5,TRBV7-3,TGTGCCAGCAGCTTACTGGGCTACATTTCCAATCAGCCCCAGCATTTT,CASSLLGYISNQPQHF
-,-,TRBJ2-1,TRBV14,TGTGCCAGCAGCCAAGAAAGGACCTGGGGCAATGAGCAGTTCTTC,CASSQERTWGNEQFF
-,-,TRBJ1-2,TRBV29-1,TGCAGCGTTGAACAGACTAGTGGCTACACCTTC,CSVEQTSGYTF
-,-,TRBJ2-7,TRBV28,TGTGCCAGCACCACGGGACCCTCCTACGAGCAGTACTTC,CASTTGPSYEQYF
once,-,TRBJ2-1,TRBV29-1,TGCAGCGTTGGACTTATGGGTGAGCAGTTCTTC,CSVGLMGEQFF
few,TRBD1,TRBJ2-5,TRBV30,TGTGCCTGGACACAGGGGGGTCAAGAGACCCAGTACTTC,CAWTQGGQETQYF
-,-,TRBJ2-2,TRBV29-1,TGCAGCGGATCGGGACTTGCAACCGGGGAGCTGTTTTTT,CSGSGLATGELFF
-,TRBD1,TRBJ2-5,TRBV7-6,TGTGCCAGCAGCATTGGGACAGGGCTTGTGGAGACCCAGTACTTC,CASSIGTGLVETQYF
few,-,TRBJ2-7,TRBV2,TGTGCCAGCTTAGGGGGAACAGGGAGCGAGCAGTACTTC,CASLGGTGSEQYF
-,-,TRBJ2-5,TRBV4-1,TGCGCCAGCAGCCAGAGCGGGACAGCCCAAGGGACCCAGTACTTC,CASSQSGTAQGTQYF
-,TRBD2,TRBJ2-2,TRBV27,TGTGCCAGCAGTTTCGGCAGCGGGAGGACCACCGGGGAGCTGTTTTTT,CASSFGSGRTTGELFF
-,TRBD2,TRBJ2-7,TRBV7-9,TGTGCCAGCAGCCCGCCCAGGGCGGGAGGGCACACAGAGCAGTACTTC,CASSPPRAGGHTEQYF
-,-,TRBJ1-1,TRBV19,TGTGCCAGTAGCGTGAGGGGCAGGGCGGACACTGAAGCTTTCTTT,CASSVRGRADTEAFF
-,-,TRBJ1-5,TRBV19,TGTGCCAGTACCCAACCGTGGGGGCCCGATCAGCCCCAGCATTTT,CASTQPWGPDQPQHF
-,-,TRBJ1-2,TRBV4-2,TGTGCCAGCAGCCAAGACCAGGGTGTCGGCTATGGCTACACCTTC,CASSQDQGVGYGYTF
-,-,TRBJ2-3,TRBV7-3,TGTGCCAGCAGCTTAATTTCGGCCACAGATACGCAGTATTTT,CASSLISATDTQYF
-,TRBD2,TRBJ2-3,TRBV10-3,TGTGCCATCAGTGAGTCTAGCGGGGGGGTGACAGATACGCAGTATTTT,CAISESSGGVTDTQYF
-,TRBD2,TRBJ2-7,TRBV5-5,TGTGCCAGCAGCTCAAGCGGGGGATCCTACGAGCAGTACTTC,CASSSSGGSYEQYF
-,-,TRBJ1-5,TRBV30,TGTGCCTGGAGTGTAGGTAGGGTTGGGCAGCCCCAGCATTTT,CAWSVGRVGQPQHF
-,TRBD2,TRBJ2-7,TRBV2,TGTGCCAGTTACAGTCTAGCGGGAGGCGGCGAGCAGTACTTC,CASYSLAGGGEQYF